These 28 T cell receptor beta chains came from one sample sequenced in a study of blood T cell repertoires in COVID-19. Measured with immunoSEQ multiplex PCR; TCRdb has only the in-frame clones, and not every one. This repertoire shows roughly 200,000 clones, roughly 90% found once; its top ten account for 0.62%. Sequencing was performed on peripheral blood. Every receptor here comes from a man aged 50 to 60 with acute or convalescent COVID-19.

The chain uses TRBV7-8 and TRBJ2-2; possibly TRBD1 for D (6 bases). Germline V gene lookup returns CDR1 SGHVS and CDR2 FQNEAQ. The CDR3 is made up of 15 amino acids. The germline V and J ends were trimmed by 7 bases and 2 bases, with 14 bases remaining between them. DNA for the CDR3: TGTGCCAGCAACCCCGGGACACACAACACCGGGGAGCTGTTTTTT. The encoded protein is CASNPGTHNTGELFF.

The chain employs TRBV27 and TRBJ2-7; possibly TRBD1 for D (5 bases). This CDR3 is 14 amino acids long. The germline V and J ends were trimmed by 5 bases and 4 bases, with 15 bases remaining between them. Germline V gives CDR1 MNHEY, CDR2 SMNVEV (reference sequence). CDR3 bases: TGTGCCAGCAGTCTCAGACAGAGTGGGTACGAGCAGTACTTC. Its translation: CASSLRQSGYEQYF.

This clone appeared a single time. The genes are TRBV5-4 and TRBJ1-6; TRBD1 aligns across 8 bases. The junction had 10 bases not matched to a gene; V was cut back by 4 bases and J by 7 bases. The CDR3 totals 16 residues. Germline CDR1 and CDR2: SGHNT and YYREEE (reference sequence). The CDR3 DNA reads TGTGCCAGCAGCCTCAGGGGGCGAGGGGGCAATTCACCCCTCCACTTT. Its protein product is CASSLRGRGGNSPLHF. The full variable domain, rest sourced from reference TRBV5-4 and TRBJ1-6, is ETGVTQSPTHLIKTRGQQVTLRCSSQSGHNTVSWYQQALGQGPQFIFQYYREEENGRGNFPPRFSGLQFPNYSSELNVNALELDDSALYLCASSLRGRGGNSPLHFGNGTRLTVT.

The genes are TRBV18 and TRBJ2-3; D is ambiguous. Germline assignment: CDR1 KGHSH and CDR2 LQKENI. V lost 3 bases, J lost 0 bases, and 13 bases lay in between. The CDR3 spans 16 residues. The CDR3 nucleotides read TGTGCCAGCTCACCCCTAAGAACGGTGAGCACAGATACGCAGTATTTT. Amino acid sequence: CASSPLRTVSTDTQYF.

A single count supports this clone. This chain joins TRBV6-5 and TRBJ2-5, with D maybe TRBD2 (6 bases). Germline CDR1 MNHEY, CDR2 SVGAGI. CDR3 length: 12 amino acids. V gave up 8 bases and J gave up 7 bases, with 14 bases separating them. CDR3 amino acids: CASGPGVGTQYF. CDR3 DNA sequence: TGTGCCAGCGGCCCGGGGGTGGGGACCCAGTACTTC.

This chain uses TRBV15 with TRBJ1-3, with 9 bases aligning to TRBD1. Per germline, CDR1 LNHNV and CDR2 YYDKDF (reference sequence). Germline trimming cut 8 bases from V and 0 bases from J; bases unmatched to any gene: 5. The CDR3 contains 15 residues. As DNA, the CDR3 is TGTGCCACCGCGCTGGACAGGGGCTCTGGAAACACCATATATTTT. Translation: CATALDRGSGNTIYF.

V is TRBV7-8 and J is TRBJ1-4; D not resolved. Germline assignment: CDR1 SGHVS and CDR2 FQNEAQ. The CDR3 has 14 residues. V lost 4 bases and J 0 bases, leaving 6 bases between the germline ends. The CDR3 nucleotides are TGTGCCAGCAGCTCAGTTCCAACTAATGAAAAACTGTTTTTT. This translates into CASSSVPTNEKLFF.

The V gene is TRBV30, the J gene TRBJ1-4; 8 bases map to TRBD1. The junction had 4 bases not matched to a gene; V was cut back by 2 bases and J by 8 bases. Germline CDR1 GTSNPN, CDR2 SVGIG (reference sequence). The CDR3 extends over 13 amino acids. The CDR3 here is CAWSRGQGEKLFF. CDR3 nucleotides: TGTGCCTGGAGTCGTGGACAGGGAGAAAAACTGTTTTTT.

In its sample, this clone was seen a few times. The CDR3 reads CASSLQMGQPGEKLFF. The CDR3 DNA follows: TGTGCCAGCAGCTTACAGATGGGACAGCCAGGTGAAAAACTGTTTTTT. The rearrangement uses TRBV9 and TRBJ1-4; 7 nucleotides line up with TRBD1. This CDR3 spans 16 amino acids. Losses at the gene ends were 4 bases for V and 7 bases for J; bases not matched to a gene: 13. Germline V gene sequence: CDR1 SGDLS, CDR2 YYNGEE.

The chain couples TRBV7-9 to TRBJ1-5; TRBD1 matches at 10 bases. Germline trimming cut 5 bases from V and 4 bases from J; bases unmatched to any gene: 5. Germline values: CDR1 SEHNR, CDR2 FQNEAQ (reference sequence). The CDR3 is 15 amino acids. The CDR3 nucleotides read TGTGCCAGCAGCCGGACAGGGGGAGGAAATCAGCCCCAGCATTTT. It codes for CASSRTGGGNQPQHF.

V and J are TRBV10-3 and TRBJ2-5, with 9 nucleotides matching TRBD2. From germline, CDR1 is ENHRY and CDR2 SYGVKD. CDR3 length equals 17 residues. V lost 0 bases to trimming and J lost 5 bases; unmatched junction nucleotides: 10. CDR3 nucleotide sequence: TGTGCCATCAGTGAGTCGATTGGTTTAGCGGGAGTCGAGACCCAGTACTTC. It codes for CAISESIGLAGVETQYF.

V is TRBV13 and J is TRBJ1-2, with 7 bases that match TRBD1. Germline loops: CDR1 PRHDT, CDR2 FYEKMQ (reference sequence). The V segment lost 5 bases and the J segment 3 bases; nucleotides outside the gene matches: 9. CDR3 length: 15 amino acids. CDR3 nucleotide sequence: TGTGCCAGCAGCGTTTACAGGGACAGTGACTATGGCTACACCTTC. This gives the protein CASSVYRDSDYGYTF.

This clone showed up just a few times. The chain joins TRBV7-3 to TRBJ2-3; 10 bases fit TRBD2. This CDR3 is 14 amino acids long. The germline V gene encodes CDR1 SGHTA and CDR2 FQGTGA. Losses at the gene ends were 10 bases for V and 1 base for J; bases not matched to a gene: 5. CDR3 nucleotide sequence: TGTGCCAATCTAGCGGGAGCTGGCACAGATACGCAGTATTTT. Protein product: CANLAGAGTDTQYF. The full variable domain, rest sourced from reference TRBV7-3 and TRBJ2-3, is GAGVSQTPSNKVTEKGKYVELRCDPISGHTALYWYRQSLGQGPEFLIYFQGTGAADDSGLPNDRFFAVRPEGSVSTLKIQRTERGDSAVYLCANLAGAGTDTQYFGPGTRLTVL.

This chain joins TRBV5-1 and TRBJ1-3, with TRBD1 matching over 7 bases. The CDR3 loop spans 18 amino acids. Looked up from germline, CDR1 is SGHRS and CDR2 is YFSETQ. V trimming: 0 bases; J trimming: 0 bases; junction bases outside the gene matches: 9. CDR3 sequence (DNA): TGCGCCAGCAGCTTGGGGGGGACAGCAAGCCTCTCTGGAAACACCATATATTTT. Translating gives CASSLGGTASLSGNTIYF.

V and J are TRBV19 and TRBJ2-2, with 7 bases identical to TRBD1. Germline CDR1 is LNHDA and CDR2 is SQIVND (reference sequence). The CDR3 length is 14 residues. Losses at the gene ends were 7 bases for V and 4 bases for J; bases not matched to a gene: 6. CDR3 loop: CASNTGAVTGELFF. In DNA, the CDR3 is TGTGCCAGTAACACAGGGGCGGTCACCGGGGAGCTGTTTTTT.

The chain joins TRBV27 to TRBJ1-6; D gene uncertain. V gave up 2 bases and J gave up 10 bases, with 9 bases separating them. This CDR3 has 13 amino acids. Per the germline V gene, CDR1 is MNHEY and CDR2 is SMNVEV (reference sequence). The CDR3 here is CASSLVGGSPLHF. Here the CDR3 DNA reads TGTGCCAGCAGTTTAGTAGGAGGCTCACCCCTCCACTTT.

The chain couples TRBV27 to TRBJ2-2; D is perhaps TRBD2 (6 bases). The CDR3 extends over 15 amino acids. Looked up from germline, CDR1 is MNHEY and CDR2 is SMNVEV (reference sequence). V was clipped by 5 bases and J by 5 bases, with 15 bases between them. The CDR3 sequence: CASSPRAGRTGELFF. In DNA, the CDR3 is TGTGCCAGCAGTCCTCGGGCAGGGAGGACCGGGGAGCTGTTTTTT.

V gene TRBV5-1 combines with J gene TRBJ1-4; possible D gene TRBD1, 6 bases. V was shortened by 1 base and J by 5 bases, with 12 bases between the two germline ends. The CDR3 has 15 residues. CDR1 is SGHRS, CDR2 YFSETQ, per germline. In DNA, the CDR3 is TGCGCCAGCAGCTTGATCCAGGGGATGAATGAAAAACTGTTTTTT. It codes for CASSLIQGMNEKLFF.

This clone was counted a single time. The rearrangement joins TRBV25-1 to TRBJ1-1; tentative D call: TRBD1 (6 bases). This CDR3 is built from 14 residues. V was pared by 3 bases and J by 7 bases, with 15 bases between. CDR1 is MGHDK, CDR2 SYGVNS, per germline. CDR3 amino acids: CASSEFRDTVEAFF. CDR3 coding DNA: TGTGCCAGCAGTGAGTTCCGGGACACCGTTGAAGCTTTCTTT.

This rearrangement joins TRBV18 to TRBJ2-2, with 15 bases matching TRBD2. Unmatched junction bases numbered 6, after V lost 3 bases and J lost 4 bases. Germline CDR1 reads KGHSH; CDR2 reads LQKENI. This CDR3 has 18 amino acids. The CDR3, as DNA: TGTGCCAGCTCACCGCCCGGACTAGCGGGAGGGCCCACCGGGGAGCTGTTTTTT. Amino acids: CASSPPGLAGGPTGELFF.

The chain joins TRBV6-4 to TRBJ2-1; D may be TRBD2 (6 bases). Trimming pared 0 bases from V and 10 bases from J, leaving 10 bases between. CDR1 is MRHNA, CDR2 SNTAGT, per germline. This CDR3 is built from 13 residues. The DNA for the CDR3 is TGTGCCAGCAGTGACTCGAGGGCGGGGGAGCAGTTCTTC. It codes for CASSDSRAGEQFF.

The chain employs TRBV27 and TRBJ2-7; 10 nucleotides align to TRBD2. Per the germline V gene, CDR1 is MNHEY and CDR2 is SMNVEV (reference sequence). Unmatched junction bases numbered 11, after V lost 6 bases and J lost 6 bases. The CDR3 runs 15 residues. The CDR3 is CASRTGLAGVSEQYF. Written as DNA, the CDR3 is TGTGCCAGCAGAACGGGGCTAGCGGGAGTTAGCGAGCAGTACTTC.

The chain uses TRBV7-9 and TRBJ1-1; no reliable D call. The CDR3 is 11 amino acids. Trimming shortened V by 6 bases and J by 12 bases, and 14 bases separated the two germline ends. CDR1 SEHNR and CDR2 FQNEAQ come from the germline V gene (reference sequence). The CDR3 DNA reads TGTGCCAGCAGATACGGTCCCTATACTTTCTTT. Residues: CASRYGPYTFF.

The chain has TRBV29-1 and TRBJ1-4, with D unclear. Germline V gene lookup returns CDR1 SQVTM and CDR2 ANQGSEA. Between the trimmed V and J ends, which lost 6 bases and 8 bases, there was a span of 13 bases. There are 12 residues in the CDR3. The CDR3 bases are TGCAGCGTAGTCGGGATTGAGGAAAAACTGTTTTTT. Amino acid sequence: CSVVGIEEKLFF.

This clone is a singleton in its sample. The rearrangement uses TRBV5-4 and TRBJ2-1; 13 positions match TRBD2. J was trimmed by 0 bases and V by 3 bases; bases with no gene match: 0. The CDR3 has 16 amino acids. Germline V gene sequence: CDR1 SGHNT, CDR2 YYREEE (reference sequence). The CDR3 sequence: CASSWTSGSSYNEQFF. The CDR3 DNA sequence: TGTGCCAGCAGCTGGACTAGCGGGAGCTCCTACAATGAGCAGTTCTTC. The full variable domain, rest sourced from reference TRBV5-4 and TRBJ2-1, is ETGVTQSPTHLIKTRGQQVTLRCSSQSGHNTVSWYQQALGQGPQFIFQYYREEENGRGNFPPRFSGLQFPNYSSELNVNALELDDSALYLCASSWTSGSSYNEQFFGPGTRLTVL.

This clone was recorded a few times. The chain couples TRBV7-3 to TRBJ2-1; 10 nucleotides align to TRBD2. The CDR3 length is 18 residues. The V and J ends lost 2 bases and 6 bases, in that order; junction bases with no gene match: 13. Germline V gene data show CDR1 as SGHTA and CDR2 as FQGTGA. The CDR3 bases are TGTGCCAGCAGCTTAGCCCCGTCGCGACTAGCGGGCCTCAATGAGCAGTTCTTC. Residues: CASSLAPSRLAGLNEQFF.

CDR3 sequence: CASSDGTSGPGELFF. The CDR3 DNA is TGTGCCAGCAGCGACGGGACTAGCGGGCCCGGGGAGCTGTTTTTT. The chain combines TRBV9 with TRBJ2-2; TRBD2 matches at 12 bases. Germline V gene sequence: CDR1 SGDLS, CDR2 YYNGEE. The CDR3 contains 15 residues. V lost 3 bases to trimming and J lost 6 bases; unmatched junction nucleotides: 3.

The V gene is TRBV6-2 or TRBV6-3, the J gene TRBJ1-2; no definite D call. Trimming cost V 4 bases and J 7 bases, with 10 bases left between them. The CDR3 covers 12 residues. Germline V CDR1 and CDR2: MNHEY, SVGEGT. The CDR3 DNA reads TGTGCCAGCAGTTCACGGCGGCTTGGCTACACCTTC. It translates to CASSSRRLGYTF.